The present TCR beta chain was sequenced within a study of T-cell reconstitution after alpha-beta-depleted transplantation in children. Using unique molecular identifiers, the investigators prepared the TCRbeta library. Via MiXCR, TCRdb re-called the PCR reads, giving one row per CDR3 protein. The sample yields over 400,000 distinct CDR3 sequences, around an eighth seen once. Per the germline V gene, CDR1 is SGHRS and CDR2 is YFSETQ. The ends lost 6 bases at V and 3 bases at J; junction bases unmatched: 10. The length of the CDR3 is 15 residues. The V gene is TRBV5-1, the J gene TRBJ2-7; 9 bases map to TRBD1. This receptor was taken from a human donor who donated a stem cell graft to a child with combined immunodeficiency. The sample in question was PBMCs from the stem cell graft donor, obtained from the stem cell graft. CDR3 residues: CASNLGQGKVYEQYF. CDR3 nucleotides: TGCGCCAGCAACCTCGGACAGGGGAAGGTCTACGAGCAGTACTTC.